Shown below are 9 T cell receptor beta chains from a single sample sequenced in a study of T cell changes during pregnancy in multiple sclerosis. Clones were sequenced by immunoSEQ multiplex PCR, and TCRdb holds only the in-frame ones, with some missing. The data hold about 73,000 clones, with roughly 88% observed a single time. The sample here was peripheral blood, taken after pregnancy. These receptors were obtained from a female donor in good health, enrolled as a control in a pregnancy study.

V is TRBV2 and J is TRBJ2-3, with 9 positions matching TRBD2. In germline, CDR1 is SNHLY, CDR2 FYNNEI. CDR3 length: 17 residues. The V gene end was trimmed by 0 bases and the J gene end by 1 base; junction bases not matched to a gene: 5. CDR3 nucleotides: TGTGCCAGCAGTGAAGCTTTGACTAGCGGAGGCACAGATACGCAGTATTTT. Protein: CASSEALTSGGTDTQYF.

This clone occurred once. The junction departs from the called germline gene at one end, perhaps through a read error. The chain combines TRBV7-2 with TRBJ2-1; tentatively, D is TRBD1 (5 bases). CDR1 is SGHTA and CDR2 is FQGNSA in the germline V gene. The CDR3 is made up of 16 amino acids. The CDR3 sequence is CASSSPWGGSDNEQFF. The CDR3 DNA is TGTGCCAGCAGCTCCCCCTGGGGCGGCTCCGACAATGAGCAGTTCTTC.

This clone came up a few times. The DNA for the CDR3 is TGCAGCGGCGGACAGTCGTACCAAGAGACCCAGTACTTC. Amino acids: CSGGQSYQETQYF. The chain employs TRBV29-1 and TRBJ2-5, with a weak D call TRBD1 (6 bases). The germline gives CDR1 SQVTM, CDR2 ANQGSEA. V was trimmed by 7 bases and J by 0 bases, leaving 12 bases between them. This CDR3 region has 13 residues.

This chain links TRBV9 with TRBJ1-6; D is undetermined. Trimming removed 4 bases at V and 6 bases at J, with 14 bases between. CDR3 length: 15 residues. Germline V gives CDR1 SGDLS, CDR2 YYNGEE. CDR3 nucleotides: TGTGCCAGCAGCCCAGGTGAGGGCCGTAATTCACCCCTCCACTTT. This gives the protein CASSPGEGRNSPLHF.

The V gene is TRBV11-3, the J gene TRBJ1-1, with D possibly TRBD1 on 5 matching bases. Germline CDR1 is SGHNT and CDR2 is YENEEA. V was trimmed by 1 base and J by 6 bases, leaving 9 bases between them. CDR3 length equals 13 residues. CDR3 region: CASSLVQVSEAFF. The CDR3 DNA reads TGTGCCAGCAGCTTAGTACAGGTATCTGAAGCTTTCTTT.

The chain combines TRBV6-6 with TRBJ2-1; TRBD2 aligns across 10 bases. The germline V gene has CDR1 MNHNY and CDR2 SVGAGI (reference sequence). V shed 6 bases, J shed 4 bases, and the junction held 6 bases outside the gene matches. The CDR3 loop spans 15 amino acids. CDR3 nucleotide sequence: TGTGCCAGCAGCGATACACTAGCGGGATACAATGAGCAGTTCTTC. Its protein product is CASSDTLAGYNEQFF.

The chain has TRBV11-3 and TRBJ2-5, with D perhaps TRBD2 (7 bases). This CDR3 is built from 16 residues. Germline lookup yields CDR1 SGHNT and CDR2 YENEEA. V was pared by 0 bases and J by 5 bases, with 16 bases between. The CDR3 nucleotides are TGTGCCAGCAGCTTAGATTCTCGGGGGGCGAGGGAGACCCAGTACTTC. It yields the protein CASSLDSRGARETQYF.

This clone was counted a single time. The rearrangement links TRBV20-1 to TRBJ2-1; the D gene is possibly TRBD1 (5 bases). This CDR3 is 11 amino acids long. Germline CDR1 and CDR2: DFQATT and SNEGSKA (reference sequence). V lost 7 bases, J lost 10 bases, and 14 bases lay in between. Here the CDR3 reads CSGGETAEQFF. The CDR3 DNA sequence: TGCAGTGGGGGCGAGACTGCGGAGCAGTTCTTC.

This chain joins TRBV7-2 and TRBJ2-2, with D unclear. Trimming shortened V by 1 base and J by 6 bases, and 9 bases separated the two germline ends. The CDR3 is 14 amino acids. Germline V gene lookup returns CDR1 SGHTA and CDR2 FQGNSA. CDR3 residues: CASSLGGDSGELFF. DNA of the CDR3: TGTGCCAGCAGCTTAGGCGGAGATTCCGGGGAGCTGTTTTTT.